This T cell receptor (beta chain) appears in the sequencing data of a study of persistence of HIV-infected CD4 T cells. Whole-study context: The sample holds CD4+ T cells responsive to CMV or HIV-1 Gag.

The CDR3 runs 13 residues. Per germline, CDR1 LGHNT and CDR2 FRNRAP. Trimming took 1 base from V and 8 from J, leaving 10 bases between them. Overlapping HIV-1 Gag 15-mer peptides at 0.95 to 1 ug per peptide per mL were used. Memory cells lacking CD40L and CD69 with high CD45RO were sorted. Adults with HIV-1 started suppressive ART while chronically infected. Inclusion required CMV-positive serology and CD4+ counts above 400 cells/uL. This was the immunoSEQ version 4 assay in survey mode. Template was genomic DNA at around 9.7 ng/uL, with up to about 1 ug used per sample. The data were produced by immunoSEQ multiplex PCR, yet TCRdb's version contains in-frame clones alone and is incomplete. The sample shows some 40,000 clones, 85% to 90% of them seen only once. Notes on this clone: The target antigen is unknown.

Sequenced material: cultured CD4+ T cells from PBMCs, taken from a patient who received antiretroviral therapy. V and J are TRBV12-5 and TRBJ2-3, with D uncertain. This TCR was recovered from an adult with HIV. The donor label of this sample is uncertain. The CDR3 here is CASGLATIGTQYF. Here the CDR3 DNA reads TGTGCTAGTGGTTTGGCGACAATCGGTACGCAGTATTTT.